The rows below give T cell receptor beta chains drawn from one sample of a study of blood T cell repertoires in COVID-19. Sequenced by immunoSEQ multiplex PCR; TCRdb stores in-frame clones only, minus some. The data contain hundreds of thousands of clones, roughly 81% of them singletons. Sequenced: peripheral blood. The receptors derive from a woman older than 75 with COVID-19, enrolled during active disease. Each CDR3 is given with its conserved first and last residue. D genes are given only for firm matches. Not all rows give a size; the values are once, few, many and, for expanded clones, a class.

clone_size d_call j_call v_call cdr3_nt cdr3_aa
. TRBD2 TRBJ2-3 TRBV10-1 TGCGCCAGCATTCCGTTCCCCGGACTAGCGGGAGTGACAGATACGCAGTATTTT CASIPFPGLAGVTDTQYF
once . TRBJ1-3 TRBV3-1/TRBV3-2 TGTGCCAGCAGTCATCAGGGCTCTGGAAACACCATATATTTT CASSHQGSGNTIYF
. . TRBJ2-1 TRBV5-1 TGCGCCAGCAGTCCGGGCGGGACCGCCAATGAGCAGTTCTTC CASSPGGTANEQFF
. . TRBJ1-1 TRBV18 TGTGCCAGCTCACCACGCAACGGGGGGGACACTGAAGCTTTCTTT CASSPRNGGDTEAFF
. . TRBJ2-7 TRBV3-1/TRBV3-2 TGTGCCAGCAGCCAAGCTCAGAACGAGCAGTACTTC CASSQAQNEQYF
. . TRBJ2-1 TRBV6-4 TGTGCCCTGCCAGTCAATGAGCAGTTCTTC CALPVNEQFF
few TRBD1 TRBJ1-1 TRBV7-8 TGTGCCAGCAGCCGGGGACAGGGGACTACTGAAGCTTTCTTT CASSRGQGTTEAFF
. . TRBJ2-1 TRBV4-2 TGTGCCAGCAGCCAAGTTGCCGGGGGAGCGCAGCGCGATGAGCAGTTCTTC CASSQVAGGAQRDEQFF
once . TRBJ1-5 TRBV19 TGTGCCAGCTGGATGGGGGCGAGCAATCAGCCCCAGCATTTT CASWMGASNQPQHF
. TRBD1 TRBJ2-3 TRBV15 TGTGCCACCAGCAGAGATACAGGGGCTATTAGCACAGATACGCAGTATTTT CATSRDTGAISTDTQYF
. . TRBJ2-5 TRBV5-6 TGTGCCAGCAGCTTGTCCGGGCCCGGGGGAGAGACCCAGTACTTC CASSLSGPGGETQYF
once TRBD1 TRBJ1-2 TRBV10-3 TGTGCCATCAGTGAGCCAAAGGACAGGGGTAACTATGGCTACACCTTC CAISEPKDRGNYGYTF
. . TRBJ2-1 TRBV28 TGTGCCAGCAGTAAAGGTCACAGTGAGCAGTTCTTC CASSKGHSEQFF
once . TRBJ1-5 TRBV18 TGTGCCAGCTCACCCACAGGGTGGGATAGCAATCAGCCCCAGCATTTT CASSPTGWDSNQPQHF
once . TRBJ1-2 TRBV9 TGTGCCAGCAGCGCCCGAACAGGAGCTAACTATGGCTACACCTTC CASSARTGANYGYTF
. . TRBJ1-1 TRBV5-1 TGCGCCAGCAGCCCGGCGGGGCAGACTGAAGCTTTCTTT CASSPAGQTEAFF
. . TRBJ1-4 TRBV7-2 TGTGCCAGCAGCTTAGCGCAGGGGTCTAATGAAAAACTGTTTTTT CASSLAQGSNEKLFF